A selection of T cell receptor beta chains follows, all from one sample in a study of cytomegalovirus exposure and HLA in healthy donors. Method: immunoSEQ multiplex PCR; TCRdb's copy keeps in-frame clones and lacks some. The sample includes roughly 120,000 clones, 81% seen only once; the top ten take approximately 1%. Source material: PBMCs. The receptors originated from a woman in her twenties or thirties in good health and CMV-seronegative. The conserved cysteine and the conserved F or W are not part of the CDR3 here. Fields, in order: J gene, V gene, CDR3 protein.

J: TRBJ2-7; V: TRBV11-2; CDR3: ASSRELLALGEQY
J: TRBJ1-1; V: TRBV5-1; CDR3: ASSVTGNTEAF
J: TRBJ2-7; V: TRBV5-5; CDR3: ASSRREPLEQY
J: TRBJ1-1; V: TRBV6-5; CDR3: ASRTGQAVNTEAF
J: TRBJ2-7; V: TRBV5-4; CDR3: ASSVIGQGAIVAEEQY
J: TRBJ1-6; V: TRBV30; CDR3: AWRTAWDSPLH
J: TRBJ2-7; V: TRBV30; CDR3: AWSVVAGVSYEQY
J: .; V: TRBV4-1; CDR3: ASHRNRVSGSFFHEQY
J: TRBJ1-1; V: TRBV7-9; CDR3: ASSLTQGFETEAF
J: TRBJ2-1; V: TRBV5-6; CDR3: ASSSAGTFSEQF
J: TRBJ2-1; V: TRBV28; CDR3: ASSLGGSHNEQF
J: TRBJ2-3; V: TRBV5-1; CDR3: ASRRGGAVTDTQY
J: TRBJ2-3; V: TRBV1; CDR3: TSSQGTSTDTQY
J: TRBJ1-3; V: TRBV29-1; CDR3: SVGTAGNTIY
J: TRBJ1-1; V: TRBV9; CDR3: ASSPQVTEAF
J: TRBJ2-7; V: TRBV5-4; CDR3: ASSLDGRGYEQY
J: TRBJ2-2; V: TRBV7-9; CDR3: ASSRGTSGRLNTGELF
J: TRBJ2-3; V: TRBV6-1; CDR3: ASSRVTTQY
J: TRBJ2-1; V: TRBV7-3; CDR3: ASSLIPGGGADEQF
J: TRBJ2-5; V: TRBV7-2; CDR3: ASSLVLAVGGETQY
J: TRBJ1-1; V: TRBV25-1; CDR3: ASSISRTGKNTEAF
J: TRBJ1-6; V: TRBV7-2; CDR3: ASSHMSSPLH
J: TRBJ2-3; V: TRBV6-5; CDR3: ASSKQGGGTDTQY
J: TRBJ2-7; V: TRBV12-5; CDR3: ASGPSLAGVGEQY
J: TRBJ1-1; V: TRBV7-2; CDR3: ASSLGRGNTEAF
J: TRBJ1-3; V: TRBV6-1; CDR3: ASSWGRGYGNTIY
J: TRBJ2-7; V: TRBV11-3; CDR3: ASSLGSSGRYEQY
J: TRBJ2-7; V: TRBV5-1; CDR3: ASKEWTAALGEQY
J: TRBJ2-1; V: TRBV4-1; CDR3: ASSLFSGEQF
J: TRBJ2-6; V: TRBV7-9; CDR3: ASSFGVAGANVLT
J: TRBJ2-7; V: TRBV7-9; CDR3: ASSLAGTGTDEQY
J: TRBJ2-1; V: TRBV11-2; CDR3: ASSFDGGAYNEQF
J: TRBJ2-1; V: TRBV28; CDR3: ASSLWGTGGSDEQF
J: TRBJ2-1; V: TRBV5-1; CDR3: ASSLGLDVIDCEQF
J: TRBJ1-5; V: TRBV6-6; CDR3: ASSYGQGTFWPQH
J: TRBJ2-3; V: TRBV11-2; CDR3: ASSQDTITDTQY
J: TRBJ2-1; V: TRBV7-9; CDR3: ASSFSGTSGYNEQF
J: TRBJ2-7; V: TRBV30; CDR3: AWKVRGGLYEQY
J: TRBJ2-1; V: TRBV6-6; CDR3: ASSYRGFPYNEQF
J: TRBJ2-5; V: TRBV29-1; CDR3: SVAQETQY
J: TRBJ2-7; V: TRBV7-2; CDR3: ASSLDSLSYEQY